This TCR beta chain was observed in a study of T cell responses to AZD1222 COVID-19 vaccine. Deletions cut 2 bases from V and 5 bases from J, with 15 bases between. The CDR3 totals 15 residues. Germline assignment: CDR1 MNHEY and CDR2 SMNVEV (reference sequence). Generated by immunoSEQ multiplex PCR, the TCRdb table keeps only in-frame clones and is missing some. Among 90,000 to 150,000 clones listed, around 90% were seen once. Study findings and constraints: Donors were chiefly white British, with a greater number of females, and clonal diversity was perhaps underestimated. A reported finding is that nearly half of spike-specific TCRs target unmutated variant regions. Only a handful of people who got AZD1222 tested seropositive at baseline.

Concerning this clone: The antigen remains undetermined.

V gene TRBV27 combines with J gene TRBJ2-5, with D possibly matching TRBD2 (6 bases). The input for sequencing was peripheral blood, taken on day 0 of AZD1222 vaccination. The receptor's source is an adult in good health. The CDR3 is CASSLVADGEETQYF. The CDR3 DNA is TGTGCCAGCAGTTTAGTAGCGGATGGGGAGGAGACCCAGTACTTC.